Each of the 31 T cell receptor beta chains below was sequenced from the same sample in a study of blood T cells in healthy people across ages. A second PCR of about 7 to 11 cycles used a sample-barcoded 5' primer and a J-beta primer mix. MiXCR, run by TCRdb on the 5' RACE reads, gives a single entry per CDR3 protein. The table shows 650,000 to 950,000 distinct CDR3 sequences, with approximately 48% occurring only once. Sequencing was done on a sample of blood. Every receptor here comes from a man in his fifties or sixties in good health.

The chain uses TRBV9 and TRBJ2-7; the D gene is possibly TRBD1 (5 bases). Deletions cut 0 bases from V and 7 bases from J, with 17 bases between. There are 15 residues in the CDR3. Germline assignment: CDR1 SGDLS and CDR2 YYNGEE. CDR3 in DNA: TGTGCCAGCAGCGTAGGGGGCACCTACTACAATGAGCAGTACTTC. Amino acid sequence: CASSVGGTYYNEQYF.

The J gene is TRBJ2-7, the V gene TRBV7-2, with 10 bases aligning to TRBD1. The DNA end is a closer match to TRBJ2-5, so the J assignment may be wrong. Germline V CDR1 and CDR2: SGHTA, FQGNSA. The CDR3 totals 14 residues. Here the CDR3 reads CASGTGTGDQTQYF. CDR3 coding DNA: TGTGCCAGCGGCACAGGGACAGGGGACCAGACCCAGTACTTC.

For this clonotype: A read error is possible here, since a much larger clone lies one base away. The CDR3 DNA reads as TGTGCCAGCACACCGACCGGACAGGGAGGCTACGAGCAGTACTTC. Encoded protein: CASTPTGQGGYEQYF. The genes are TRBV2 and TRBJ2-7; TRBD1 matches at 8 bases. The CDR3 contains 15 residues. Losses at the gene ends were 7 bases for V and 3 bases for J; bases not matched to a gene: 11. The germline gives CDR1 SNHLY, CDR2 FYNNEI.

The genes are TRBV4-3 and TRBJ2-7; TRBD1 aligns across 7 bases. The CDR3 spans 18 residues. The V gene end was trimmed by 0 bases and the J gene end by 1 base; junction bases not matched to a gene: 12. Germline values: CDR1 LGHNA, CDR2 YSLEER. CDR3 protein: CASSQEAPRQGVSYEQYF. In DNA form, the CDR3 reads TGCGCCAGCAGCCAAGAAGCCCCCCGACAGGGTGTGTCCTACGAGCAGTACTTC.

This clonotype was counted a few times. A much more abundant neighbour one base away suggests this may be a read error. The V gene is TRBV12-3 or TRBV12-4, the J gene TRBJ2-7, with TRBD1 matching over 8 bases. The CDR3 runs 14 residues. V shed 6 bases and J 3 bases; nucleotides not matched to a gene: 7. CDR3 DNA sequence: TGTGCCAGCAGCGCAACCGGGACAGGCTACGAGCAGTACTTC. It translates to CASSATGTGYEQYF.

The V call is TRBV7-2, the J call TRBJ2-5; a possible D gene is TRBD2 (5 bases). Trimming cost V 4 bases and J 3 bases, with 9 bases left between them. The germline V gene encodes CDR1 SGHTA and CDR2 FQGNSA. This CDR3 region has 13 residues. The chain's CDR3 is CASSWGVEETQYF. The CDR3 DNA sequence: TGTGCCAGCAGCTGGGGAGTGGAAGAGACCCAGTACTTC.

This chain connects TRBV5-1 to TRBJ1-4, with TRBD1 matching 7 bases. CDR3 length: 14 residues. Germline loops: CDR1 SGHRS, CDR2 YFSETQ. The V segment lost 0 bases and the J segment 8 bases; nucleotides outside the gene matches: 4. CDR3 region: CASSLDAGGEKLFF. For the CDR3, the DNA is TGCGCCAGCAGCTTGGATGCAGGGGGAGAAAAACTGTTTTTT.

This clonotype was observed a handful of times. The chain carries TRBV7-2 and TRBJ2-3, with 12 bases that match TRBD2. The CDR3 sequence is 18 residues long. The V gene's germline CDR1 is SGHTA and CDR2 FQGNSA. V gave up 2 bases and J gave up 0 bases; unmatched junction bases: 6. Here the CDR3 DNA reads TGTGCCAGCAGCTTAAGACTAGCGGGGGCCTATAGCACAGATACGCAGTATTTT. Residues: CASSLRLAGAYSTDTQYF.

This clonotype has ten or more counts. This rearrangement joins TRBV20-1 to TRBJ2-7, with TRBD1 as a possible D gene (6 bases). Germline-derived CDR1 and CDR2 are DFQATT and SNEGSKA (reference sequence). The V gene lost 3 bases and the J gene lost 2 bases, with 17 bases spanning the gap. This CDR3 region has 15 residues. CDR3 DNA sequence: TGCAGTGCTAGGATACAGGGAAAGAAGGCCTACGAGCAGTACTTC. The encoded protein is CSARIQGKKAYEQYF.

A remark on this clonotype: One end of the junction varies from germline; a read error may be responsible. The gene calls are TRBV13 and TRBJ2-5; 9 bases match TRBD1. The DNA matches TRBJ2-7 better at its end, which makes the J call doubtful. The germline V gene has CDR1 PRHDT and CDR2 FYEKMQ (reference sequence). CDR3 length equals 15 residues. In nucleotides, the CDR3 is TGCGCCAGCAGCTTTTACGGACAGGGGTACCACGAGCAGTACTTC. It translates to CASSFYGQGYHEQYF.

This clonotype showed up just once. The chain carries TRBV10-3 and TRBJ1-2; possible D gene TRBD1, 5 bases. The CDR3 covers 14 residues. Germline V gene lookup returns CDR1 ENHRY and CDR2 SYGVKD. V was cut by 2 bases and J by 5 bases, with 12 bases left in between. The chain's CDR3 is CAISEGRGIYGYTF. CDR3 bases: TGTGCCATCAGTGAGGGCCGGGGGATATATGGCTACACCTTC.

This clonotype was observed a handful of times. The chain couples TRBV7-9 to TRBJ2-5; D is unclear. The germline V gene has CDR1 SEHNR and CDR2 FQNEAQ (reference sequence). The CDR3 loop spans 14 amino acids. Trimming removed 3 bases from V and 4 bases from J, with 12 bases in between. This CDR3 is CASSLPGRSETQYF. The CDR3 bases are TGTGCCAGCAGCTTGCCAGGTAGATCAGAGACCCAGTACTTC.

The table lists this clonotype with many counts. The chain joins TRBV20-1 to TRBJ2-1, with 9 bases that match TRBD1. The trim removed 2 bases at V and 5 bases at J, leaving 13 bases unmatched. Germline CDR1 reads DFQATT; CDR2 reads SNEGSKA (reference sequence). This CDR3 spans 17 amino acids. CDR3 bases: TGCAGTGCTAGACGCTCCGGACAGGGGCGCCGCGACAATGAGCAGTTCTTC. Amino acid sequence: CSARRSGQGRRDNEQFF.

This chain connects TRBV11-2 to TRBJ2-7; no clear D. The CDR3 extends over 15 amino acids. V shed 5 bases and J shed 1 base, with 15 bases lying between them. From germline, CDR1 is SGHAT and CDR2 FQNNGV. The CDR3 region is CASSTARSGSYEQYF. CDR3 DNA: TGTGCCAGCAGCACAGCTAGAAGTGGGTCCTACGAGCAGTACTTC. The variable domain in full, with the rest retrieved from reference TRBV11-2 and TRBJ2-7, is EAGVAQSPRYKIIEKRQSVAFWCNPISGHATLYWYQQILGQGPKLLIQFQNNGVVDDSQLPKDRFSAERLKGVDSTLKIQPAKLEDSAVYLCASSTARSGSYEQYFGPGTRLTVT.

This rearrangement joins TRBV9 to TRBJ1-2, with unresolved D. CDR3 length equals 15 residues. Germline CDR1 and CDR2: SGDLS and YYNGEE. The V end was cut by 0 bases, the J end by 7 bases, with 16 bases between. The DNA for the CDR3 is TGTGCCAGCAGCGTAGCGGATGAGTCCCGCGGTGGCTACACCTTC. The encoded protein is CASSVADESRGGYTF. The whole variable domain, remainder taken from reference TRBV9 and TRBJ1-2, is DSGVTQTPKHLITATGQRVTLRCSPRSGDLSVYWYQQSLDQGLQFLIQYYNGEERAKGNILERFSAQQFPDLHSELNLSSLELGDSALYFCASSVADESRGGYTFGSGTRLTVV.

The rearrangement links TRBV6-1 to TRBJ2-3; 9 nucleotides line up with TRBD2. Trimming took 1 base from V and 2 from J; bases not matched to a gene: 7. The CDR3 runs to 17 residues. The germline V gene encodes CDR1 MNHNS and CDR2 SASEGT. The CDR3 is CASSEGNLAGNTDTQYF. The CDR3 nucleotides read TGTGCCAGCAGTGAAGGAAACCTAGCGGGGAACACAGATACGCAGTATTTT.

This clonotype has ten or more counts. The gene calls are TRBV29-1 and TRBJ2-5; the match to TRBD1 covers 8 bases. This CDR3 is 13 amino acids long. The germline gives CDR1 SQVTM, CDR2 ANQGSEA. V dropped 7 bases and J dropped 4; count of bases not matched to a gene: 8. Written as DNA, the CDR3 is TGCAGCGCCACGGACAGGGTTCCAGAGACCCAGTACTTC. Protein: CSATDRVPETQYF.

The chain recombines TRBV13 with TRBJ2-5; D tentatively fits TRBD1 or TRBD2 (5 bases each). The V gene lost 5 bases and the J gene lost 5 bases, with 12 bases spanning the gap. Germline V gives CDR1 PRHDT, CDR2 FYEKMQ (reference sequence). The CDR3 has 13 residues. CDR3 DNA: TGTGCCAGCAGCCGAGGGGCGCCGGAGACCCAGTACTTC. Its protein is CASSRGAPETQYF.

The sample holds a few counts of this clonotype. The chain carries TRBV10-2 and TRBJ2-7; TRBD1 matches at 11 bases. Germline V gives CDR1 WSHSY, CDR2 SAAADI. The CDR3 is made up of 15 amino acids. V dropped 4 bases and J dropped 3; count of bases not matched to a gene: 5. In DNA form, the CDR3 reads TGCGCCAGCAGTGCCGGGACAGGGGGTCTCTACGAGCAGTACTTC. Protein product: CASSAGTGGLYEQYF.

This clonotype was counted between two and nine times. This chain joins TRBV7-2 and TRBJ2-1, with 8 bases aligning to TRBD1. The germline gives CDR1 SGHTA, CDR2 FQGNSA. V lost 5 bases to trimming and J lost 9 bases; unmatched junction nucleotides: 9. This CDR3 has 14 residues. The CDR3 DNA follows: TGTGCCAGCAGCCCAAGGACAGGGAGATCTGAGCAGTTCTTC. Amino acids: CASSPRTGRSEQFF.

This clonotype turned up a few times. J is TRBJ2-5 and V is TRBV20-1; 7 positions agree with TRBD1. This CDR3 has 14 residues. Germline CDR1 reads DFQATT; CDR2 reads SNEGSKA (reference sequence). V lost 1 base and J lost 1; bases outside the gene matches: 3. The CDR3 loop reads CSARGDSTQETQYF. The CDR3 nucleotides are TGCAGTGCTAGAGGGGACAGTACCCAAGAGACCCAGTACTTC.

The V call is TRBV25-1, the J call TRBJ1-1, with 7 bases that match TRBD1. The junction had 10 bases not matched to a gene; V was cut back by 5 bases and J by 4 bases. The germline V gene encodes CDR1 MGHDK and CDR2 SYGVNS. The CDR3 covers 15 residues. The CDR3 nucleotides are TGTGCCAGCAGTCAAACAGGGGTGGAAGGCACTGAAGCTTTCTTT. Amino acids: CASSQTGVEGTEAFF. Filled out from reference TRBV25-1 and TRBJ1-1, the complete variable domain reads EADIYQTPRYLVIGTGKKITLECSQTMGHDKMYWYQQDPGMELHLIHYSYGVNSTEKGDLSSESTVSRIRTEHFPLTLESARPSHTSQYLCASSQTGVEGTEAFFGQGTRLTVV.

The rearrangement links TRBV30 to TRBJ1-2, with TRBD1 matching 7 bases. V shed 2 bases and J 7 bases; nucleotides not matched to a gene: 16. Per the germline V gene, CDR1 is GTSNPN and CDR2 is SVGIG (reference sequence). There are 16 residues in the CDR3. CDR3 sequence reads: CAWSYWKLQGEGGYTF. The CDR3 region has the DNA TGTGCCTGGAGTTACTGGAAACTGCAGGGGGAGGGTGGCTACACCTTC.

V gene TRBV7-2 combines with J gene TRBJ2-7; D could derive from TRBD1 or TRBD2 (5 bases each). Trimming took off 5 bases at V and 1 base at J, with 12 bases between the two ends. The CDR3 is 14 residues long. Germline CDR1 and CDR2: SGHTA and FQGNSA. The CDR3 reads CASSVTWGSYEQYF. The CDR3, as DNA: TGTGCCAGCAGCGTGACGTGGGGGTCCTACGAGCAGTACTTC.

This chain joins TRBV3-1 and TRBJ2-3; the D is unclear. The length of the CDR3 is 15 residues. Germline V gene data show CDR1 as LGHDT and CDR2 as YNNKEL (reference sequence). Trimming removed 2 bases at V and 5 bases at J, with 14 bases between. The CDR3 DNA reads as TGTGCCAGCAGCCAAAGGAACCGCTTAATAGATACGCAGTATTTT. Its translation: CASSQRNRLIDTQYF.

This clonotype came up a few times. The rearrangement links TRBV20-1 to TRBJ2-3; no clear D gene. CDR3 length equals 14 residues. Germline V gene lookup returns CDR1 DFQATT and CDR2 SNEGSKA (reference sequence). The V end was cut by 0 bases, the J end by 4 bases, with 11 bases between. CDR3: CSAREGRAPDTQYF. The CDR3 DNA reads TGCAGTGCTAGAGAGGGTAGGGCCCCAGATACGCAGTATTTT.

This rearrangement joins TRBV10-3 to TRBJ2-7; TRBD1 is a possible D gene (6 bases). Trimming took 10 bases from V and 0 from J, leaving 10 bases between them. The CDR3 runs to 12 residues. In germline, CDR1 is ENHRY, CDR2 SYGVKD. CDR3 protein: CASRDTSYEQYF. The CDR3, as DNA: TGTGCCAGCCGGGACACCTCCTACGAGCAGTACTTC.

V gene TRBV9 combines with J gene TRBJ1-2, with TRBD1 as a possible D gene (5 bases). This CDR3 is built from 15 residues. Trimming removed 0 bases from V and 4 bases from J, with 13 bases in between. Germline CDR1 SGDLS, CDR2 YYNGEE. The CDR3 DNA reads TGTGCCAGCAGCGTAGGCCAGGGCCGAGCCTATGGCTACACCTTC. Translated: CASSVGQGRAYGYTF.

This chain connects TRBV5-1 to TRBJ2-6; D unresolved. There are 16 residues in the CDR3. The V end was cut by 2 bases, the J end by 0 bases, with 9 bases between. CDR1 is SGHRS and CDR2 is YFSETQ in the germline V gene. DNA of the CDR3: TGCGCCAGCAGCTTTACTTCCGTCTCTGGGGCCAACGTCCTGACTTTC. Translation gives CASSFTSVSGANVLTF.

This clonotype showed up just a few times. CDR3 nucleotide sequence: TGCGCCAGCAGCCAAGGGGGGGGTTACACTGAAGCTTTCTTT. Translation gives CASSQGGGYTEAFF. This chain connects TRBV5-1 to TRBJ1-1; the D gene is possibly TRBD1 (6 bases). The CDR3 spans 14 residues. The germline V gene has CDR1 SGHRS and CDR2 YFSETQ. V was pared by 4 bases and J by 3 bases, with 13 bases between.

This rearrangement joins TRBV5-4 to TRBJ2-1; D remains unclear. Germline loops: CDR1 SGHNT, CDR2 YYREEE (reference sequence). V was clipped by 4 bases and J by 1 base, with 12 bases between them. The CDR3 consists of 15 residues. CDR3 residues: CASSQRRISYNEQFF. DNA for the CDR3: TGTGCCAGCAGCCAAAGGCGGATTTCCTACAATGAGCAGTTCTTC.